The entry that follows covers one TCR beta chain sequence. Its binding antigen is unknown. The library was made by the immunoSEQ multiplex PCR assay. For the multiplex PCR, a mixture combining 60 forward primers for TCR Vbeta segments and 13 reverse primers for TCR Jbeta segments was used. The CDR3 region of rearranged TCR beta genes was amplified from genomic DNA with a multiplex PCR assay. The Illumina HiSeq System was used to sequence the amplified TCR beta libraries as 87-base-pair reads. In the paper's pipeline: Across the 670 or so repertoires, a later analysis counted approximately 83 million unique TCR beta chains, roughly 11 million of which were shared by at least two donors. To remove PCR and sequencing errors, raw reads were error-corrected and collapsed into unique sequences using a nearest-neighbor algorithm that merged closely related sequences. Alignment of CDR3 sequences to IMGT reference sequences was used to assign V, D and J gene segments. Each retained sequence needed at least a six-nucleotide match to both a V gene segment and a J gene segment. A rearrangement counted as productive if the CDR3 had no stop codons and remained in frame with V and J, and every other rearrangement counted as non-productive. Following IMGT convention, CDR3 was defined as the stretch from the second conserved V-encoded cysteine to the conserved J-encoded phenylalanine. The earlier analysis of 500 to 750 of the donors excluded any sequence lacking an unambiguous match to a single V gene segment. An earlier analysis of about 600 of the donors called V segments functional above 56.7% productive rearrangements and segregating when the between-donor standard deviation exceeded 5%. To diagnose cytomegalovirus status from the catalog of TCR beta chain sequences, a statistical classification framework was built. A later analysis assigned V and J genes by comparing TCR nucleotide sequences with IMGT/GENE-DB human TR gene sequences. A later analysis assigned CDR3 sequences and most-parsimonious VDJ recombination scenarios with the TCRdist pipeline. In a later analysis, every TCR beta chain was defined by the combination of its CDR3 amino acid sequence and its V-gene family, and reads without a unique V-gene family were dropped. As a way to deal with suspected cross-contamination and a sequencing artifact, a later analysis dropped approximately 590 nucleotide sequences that were highly shared and had low generation probability. A later analysis calculated a clonal expansion index for each public chain from normalized within-repertoire ranks of inferred template counts. In a later analysis, generation probabilities were computed using a VDJ recombination model fitted to out-of-frame rearrangements, and the results were checked against IGoR. In a later analysis, hypergeometric tests were used to score TCR-TCR, TCR-HLA and TCR-CMV co-occurrence, with a repertoire-size bias correction applied to TCR pairs. False discovery rates were estimated in a later analysis by permuting HLA or CMV assignments 20 times. In a later analysis, co-occurring TCRs were grouped using DBSCAN, and TCRdist sequence similarity was added for clustering within HLA-allele-positive subsets. Repertoires with fewer than 30,000 or more than 120,000 public chains were left out of co-occurrence clustering, as were about 5 repertoires with anomalous nucleotide sharing. In TCRdb, the immuneACCESS table is reduced to in-frame sequences with V and J assigned. These tables do not hold every clone; where another copy was compared, an unresolved V gene accounts for under half, and the others remain unexplained. V and J calls and clone size are those listed in that table; D and trimming were worked out from the DNA. This specimen's table enumerates around 140,000 clones. The top ten constitute around 0.96% of the sample.

This sample is part of a study of cytomegalovirus exposure and HLA in healthy donors (dated by TCRdb to about 2017). At the level of the whole study: According to an earlier analysis of around 600 of the donors, some 180 million T cells yielded approximately 120 million unique TCR beta sequences and around 300 Gb of sequence data. An earlier analysis of approximately 630 of the donors applied high-throughput TCR beta sequencing to assess whether each TCR beta V gene segment acted as functional or pseudogenic. Roughly 310 gigabases of sequencing data and 80 million or so unique TCR sequences were included in an early release covering 550 to 800 HLA-typed donors. A later genetic analysis used genome-wide SNP genotypes for about 60% of the roughly 700 donors, treating that subset as a discovery cohort. A later analysis re-analyzed previously published TCR beta repertoires from 666 donors and added high-resolution HLA genotyping to study TCR occurrence patterns. Every repertoire in the discovery cohort had been generated on one and the same sequencing platform. The genetic ancestry cluster associated with self-reported Caucasian donors included around 76% of the approximately 400 genotyped donors. Donor age, sex, ethnicity and CMV serostatus were compiled together with the repertoire data. HLA typing covered class I and class II loci at four-digit resolution. Besides the first cohort of 666 subjects, a separate validation cohort made up of over 100 different subjects was used. In the later analysis, no new phenotypic data were used to find candidate immune exposures; instead, reliance was placed on TCR beta sequences and their occurrence across donors. About five DR-DQ haplotypes were handled as single units for association and clustering, since linkage in the cohort was strong. Typing coverage varied by locus: about 629-630 donors for A, B, C, DRB1 and DQB1; more than 500 for DQA1; over 600 for DPA1; roughly 470 for DPB1. The study combined high-throughput TCR immunosequencing, statistical association of individual TCRs with disease status, and machine learning to predict cytomegalovirus infection status. The study aimed to test whether cataloging public T cell receptors could reveal signatures of past pathogen exposure. Using immunosequencing, the study profiled T cell repertoires from some 670 subjects and related those repertoires to cytomegalovirus serostatus. Across under 500 genotyped donors of the cohort, an average of about 240,000 unique TCR beta nucleotide sequences per donor were sequenced, and approximately 17% of those sequences were non-productive.

CDR1 is given as SNHLY and CDR2 as FYNNEI, both from the germline V gene. From the cysteine up to the phenylalanine, the CDR3 has a length of 15 residues. CDR3 DNA only is kept here, 45 bases in frame from base 1. A distance of 17 bases separates the germline ends of V and J, which lose 9 bases and 0 bases respectively. General conclusions and limits of the study: In the study, about 150 TCR beta chains were listed as associated with cytomegalovirus. Most CMV-associated TCR beta chains appeared to be HLA-restricted in a later analysis, and the HLA associations seemed to be driven largely by CMV exposure. The sequencing pipeline was judged likely to have produced a cluster of highly shared sequence variants as a technical artifact. Specific HLA alleles were associated with over 15,000 TCR beta sequences at a false discovery rate of 0.05 in a later analysis. A further reported finding was that TCR beta sequences accurately predicted the HLA-A and HLA-B alleles for most subjects in the first cohort. Some IMGT-functional V segments, including TRBV6-2 and TRBV6-3, could not be distinguished by the 87-base-pair reads and were therefore excluded. Correlated functional status among segregating V segments might be attributable to linkage disequilibrium, but an unknown experimental factor could not be ruled out. In an earlier analysis of some 550 of the donors, most TCR beta V segments were observed in productive rearrangements about 90% or about 30% of the time, broadly matching IMGT annotations. In a later genetic analysis, fewer N-insertions in productive TCRs were reported among donors in an Asian-associated ancestry cluster than the roughly 710-donor mean. When HLA alleles, especially DR and DQ, strongly co-occurred, TCR associations were difficult to assign to individual alleles. It was suggested by the authors that the approach could potentially be generalized to other disease states and immunological phenotypes. The presence/absence analyses assumed that sequencing depth was roughly uniform across donors, and that assumption may not be true. Cytomegalovirus status was reported to be diagnosed by the classifier with high specificity and sensitivity in both the original and validation cohorts. In a later analysis, the rate of TCR association differed among HLA loci, with DRB1 alleles having the most associated TCRs and HLA-C alleles having the fewest. The cohort was sequenced for TCR beta chains only, and without alpha or paired-chain data the features that could be detected were limited. In a later analysis, several top co-occurrence clusters were reported to appear linked to parvovirus B19, influenza, CMV and Epstein-Barr virus. Compared with equally common non-associated chains, HLA-associated TCR beta chains in a later analysis were more clonally expanded and had lower generation probabilities. For the cohort, immune exposure information was limited to CMV serostatus. V-gene and J-gene trimming of TCR beta chains was associated with a missense DCLRE1C variant in a later genetic analysis, and the association was replicated in an independent cohort. Because counts were too low, about 17 rarely observed V segments, including chromosome 9 orphons, were excluded from the earlier analysis of roughly 580 of the donors. Because HLA typing was unavailable for some donors at each locus, only the typed subset was used in association tests. While some public TCRs were present in many individuals, most TCR sequences turned up only very rarely across donors. In vitro tests confirmed that a few of the cytomegalovirus-associated TCR beta chains recognize cytomegalovirus antigens.

The cohort consisted of 650 to 850 healthy bone marrow donors. At the time of sampling, every cohort member was nominally healthy, though immune exposures that went unrecorded were likely present. The donor tested CMV seronegative, placing the donor among the 300 to 450 seronegative members of the cohort. Each donor provided a peripheral blood sample, and peripheral blood mononuclear cells were used for TCR beta sequencing. Genomic DNA extraction from the blood cell samples was performed with the Qiagen DNeasy Blood Extraction Kit. The origin of this receptor is a male donor in good health and CMV-seronegative. The rearrangement combines TRBV2 with TRBJ1-1; the D gene is perhaps TRBD1, on 6 matching bases. Sequencing was performed on PBMCs. The CDR3 reads as follows: CARGGAGAMNTEAFF. The nucleotide sequence is TGTGCCAGAGGGGGTGCGGGGGCCATGAACACTGAAGCTTTCTTT. Extended through the reference TRBV2 and TRBJ1-1 proteins, this CDR3 yields the full variable domain: EPEVTQTPSHQVTQMGQEVILRCVPISNHLYFYWYRQILGQKVEFLVSFYNNEISEKSEIFDDQFSVERPDGSNFTLKIRSTKLEDSAMYFCARGGAGAMNTEAFFGQGTRLTVV.